Included here is one T cell receptor (beta chain) sequence, with context. It lacks a known antigen. No much larger clone is present one base from it, and per-base qualities are unavailable. The protocol used for the library was the immunoSEQ multiplex PCR assay. For the original study's pipeline: A statistical classification framework was developed to diagnose cytomegalovirus status using the catalog of TCR beta chain sequences. The table was pulled from immuneACCESS by TCRdb, which kept in-frame rearrangements only. Such tables lose some clones; where checked, under half of the loss comes from unresolved V genes, and the rest has no known cause. V, J and clone size derive from that table, while D and trimming were established from the DNA sequence. This sample gives around 69,000 clones in total; 95% to 96% of them show up just once. About 4.6% of the sample belongs to the ten largest clones. The donors were included in the validation cohort of 130 or so subjects, a group kept apart from the roughly 670-subject first cohort.

The sample originates from a study of cytomegalovirus exposure and HLA in healthy donors (dated by TCRdb to the late 2010s). Looking at the study overall: A later analysis indicated that the roughly 120 validation repertoires were generated on the platform also employed for the roughly 730 repertoires of the first cohort. Besides the first cohort of approximately 710 subjects, a separate validation cohort made up of over 100 different subjects was used. The study aimed to test whether signatures of past pathogen exposure could be identified by cataloging public T cell receptors. High-throughput TCR immunosequencing, statistical association of individual TCRs with disease status, and machine learning were combined to predict cytomegalovirus infection status.

Germline trimming: 0 bases from V, 4 bases from J; junction bases outside gene matches: 3. CDR1 and CDR2, looked up from the germline V gene (reference sequence), are SGHNT and YYREEE. The CDR3 numbers 15 residues from cysteine through phenylalanine. Kept here is only the CDR3 DNA, which spans 45 bases and is read in frame from base 1. Paper-wide results and their limitations: According to the authors, the approach could potentially be generalized to other disease states and immunological phenotypes. A few of the identified cytomegalovirus-associated TCR beta chains were confirmed in vitro to be specific for cytomegalovirus antigens. In both the original and validation cohorts, the classifier was reported to diagnose cytomegalovirus status with high specificity and sensitivity. Of the cluster scores, 90% to 95% were above 0 in a later analysis, which found that TCRs clustered in the first cohort also tended to co-occur in the approximately 120 validation repertoires. Most TCR sequences were observed very rarely across donors, whereas some public TCRs were present in many individuals. A total of 164 TCR beta chains were listed by the study as associated with cytomegalovirus. A later analysis lacked HLA typing for the validation cohort, so it scored co-occurrence in that cohort across all 120 repertoires.

The chain is encoded by TRBV5-4 joined to TRBJ2-2; 7 bases in the middle match TRBD2. Sequencing input: PBMCs. The source of this sequence is a young woman in good health and CMV-seropositive. The DNA sequence is given as TGTGCCAGCAGCTTGGGCGGGAGATTCACCGGGGAGCTGTTTTTT. Protein translation: CASSLGGRFTGELFF.